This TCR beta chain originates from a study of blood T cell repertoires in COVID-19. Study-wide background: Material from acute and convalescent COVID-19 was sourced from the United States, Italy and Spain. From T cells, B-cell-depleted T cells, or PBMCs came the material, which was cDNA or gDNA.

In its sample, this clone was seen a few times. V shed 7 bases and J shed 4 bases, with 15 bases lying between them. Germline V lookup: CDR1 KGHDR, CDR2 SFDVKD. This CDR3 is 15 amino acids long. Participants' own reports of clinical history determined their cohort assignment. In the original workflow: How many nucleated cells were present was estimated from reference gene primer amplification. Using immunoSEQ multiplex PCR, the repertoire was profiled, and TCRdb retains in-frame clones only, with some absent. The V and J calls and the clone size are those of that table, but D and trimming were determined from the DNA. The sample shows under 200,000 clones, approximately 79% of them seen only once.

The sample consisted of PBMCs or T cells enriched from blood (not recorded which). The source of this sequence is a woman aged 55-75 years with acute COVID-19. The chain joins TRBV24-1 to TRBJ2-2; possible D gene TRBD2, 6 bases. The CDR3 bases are TGTGCCACCAGGGGATGGAGGGGTAGCACCGGGGAGCTGTTTTTT. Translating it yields CATRGWRGSTGELFF.